The 8 T cell receptor beta chains below come from one sample, sequenced in a study of T-cell memory formation after mild COVID-19. TCRdb recomputed calls from the 5' RACE reads with MiXCR, one row per CDR3 protein. Among roughly 620,000 distinct CDR3 sequences listed, about 20% were seen once. What was sequenced was PBMCs or a T cell subset sorted from them (not recorded which). The receptor source for this set is an adult woman who had mild COVID-19 (a few samples of this study predate the infection). Cell type and time point are not known.

This clonotype showed up just a few times. The gene calls are TRBV6-1 and TRBJ2-3, with TRBD2 identical over 8 bases. The V segment lost 0 bases and the J segment 1 base; nucleotides outside the gene matches: 6. This CDR3 spans 17 amino acids. The germline CDR1 and CDR2 sequences are MNHNS and SASEGT. CDR3 amino acids: CASSEASGVEGTDTQYF. The CDR3 nucleotides read TGTGCCAGCAGTGAAGCTAGCGGGGTGGAGGGCACAGATACGCAGTATTTT.

This clonotype was seen once. The rearrangement uses TRBV4-1 and TRBJ1-5, with D possibly matching TRBD1 (5 bases). Germline V gives CDR1 MGHRA, CDR2 YSYEKL. This CDR3 has 14 amino acids. The V end lost 3 bases, the J end lost 6 bases, and 12 bases lay between the germline ends. The CDR3 here is CASSQVGGGQPQHF. CDR3 DNA sequence: TGCGCCAGCAGCCAGGTTGGGGGGGGTCAGCCCCAGCATTTT.

This sequence joins TRBV6-5 and TRBJ2-1; 9 positions match TRBD1. There are 14 residues in the CDR3. Per the germline V gene, CDR1 is MNHEY and CDR2 is SVGAGI. Trimming at V came to 10 bases and at J to 3 bases, leaving 7 bases not matched to a gene. The CDR3 sequence is CATADRGDYNEQFF. The CDR3 region has the DNA TGTGCCACTGCGGACAGGGGCGACTACAATGAGCAGTTCTTC.

V gene TRBV28 combines with J gene TRBJ2-1; a possible D gene is TRBD1 (5 bases). Deletions cut 4 bases from V and 10 bases from J, with 11 bases between. The CDR3 spans 12 residues. Germline assignment: CDR1 MDHEN and CDR2 SYDVKM. CDR3 protein: CASSSVPGEQFF. DNA of the CDR3: TGTGCCAGCAGTTCCGTCCCAGGGGAGCAGTTCTTC.

V and J are TRBV19 and TRBJ2-7; either TRBD1 or TRBD2 may fit D (5 bases each). Germline V gives CDR1 LNHDA, CDR2 SQIVND (reference sequence). The V end was cut by 6 bases, the J end by 0 bases, with 15 bases between. This CDR3 comprises 15 residues. For the CDR3, the DNA is TGTGCCAGTAGAGGTCGGGCAGGGAGCTCCTACGAGCAGTACTTC. Its protein is CASRGRAGSSYEQYF.

Here the CDR3 DNA reads TGTGCCAGCAGTTCGGGAGTAAGTGGGGAGACCCAGTACTTC. Protein product: CASSSGVSGETQYF. The genes are TRBV12-3 or TRBV12-4 and TRBJ2-5; possible D gene TRBD2, 6 bases. The CDR3 length is 14 residues. The V end lost 4 bases, the J end lost 5 bases, and 14 bases lay between the germline ends.

In this sample, this clonotype turned up a few times. The rearrangement joins TRBV3-1 to TRBJ2-1; TRBD2 matches at 12 bases. There are 20 residues in the CDR3. J was trimmed by 6 bases and V by 1 base; bases with no gene match: 16. Germline CDR1 LGHDT, CDR2 YNNKEL (reference sequence). The CDR3 reads CASSQARFPSGLAGINEQFF. CDR3 coding DNA: TGTGCCAGCAGCCAAGCTAGGTTTCCCTCCGGACTAGCGGGAATCAATGAGCAGTTCTTC.

This clonotype was counted only a few times. The rearrangement joins TRBV3-1 to TRBJ2-2; TRBD1 is a possible D gene (6 bases). CDR1 LGHDT and CDR2 YNNKEL come from the germline V gene (reference sequence). V was cut by 4 bases and J by 7 bases, with 19 bases left in between. The CDR3 is made up of 16 amino acids. The CDR3 reads CASSPRPTAGDGELFF. CDR3 in DNA: TGTGCCAGCAGCCCCAGACCCACGGCAGGGGACGGGGAGCTGTTTTTT.